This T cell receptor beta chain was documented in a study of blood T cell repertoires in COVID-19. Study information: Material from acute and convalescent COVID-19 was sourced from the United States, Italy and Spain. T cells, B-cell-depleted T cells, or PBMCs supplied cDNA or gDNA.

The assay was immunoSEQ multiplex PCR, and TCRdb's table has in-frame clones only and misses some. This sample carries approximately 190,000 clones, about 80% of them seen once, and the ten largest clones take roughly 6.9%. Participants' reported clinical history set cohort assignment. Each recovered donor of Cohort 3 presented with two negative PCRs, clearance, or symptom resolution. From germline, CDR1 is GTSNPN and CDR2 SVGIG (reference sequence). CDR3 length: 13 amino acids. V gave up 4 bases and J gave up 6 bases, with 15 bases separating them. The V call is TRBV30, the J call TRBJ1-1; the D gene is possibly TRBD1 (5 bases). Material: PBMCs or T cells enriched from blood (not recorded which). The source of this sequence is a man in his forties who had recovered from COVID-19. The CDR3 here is CAWNSGGASEAFF. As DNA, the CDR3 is TGTGCCTGGAACTCCGGCGGGGCGTCTGAAGCTTTCTTT.